A single sample is the source of the 18 T cell receptor beta chains below, sequenced in a study of human T cells and chemical hapten exposure. MiXCR was run by TCRdb on the RACE reads, yielding one entry per CDR3 protein. In the table there are 60,000 to 65,000 distinct CDR3 sequences, around 10% of which are singletons. Time point denoted: patch test 3, about 24 weeks after DPC sensitization. Sample treatment: therapeutic diphenylcyclopropenone sensitization with weekly scalp DPC. Sequencing was performed on whole blood, taken in connection with sensitization to the hapten diphenylcyclopropenone (DPC). These receptors all come from a young woman with alopecia areata. Some clones in this sample may be carry-over from other donors' samples.

This clonotype has only a few counts. The chain is built from TRBV28 and TRBJ1-1; D not certain. The V end was cut by 6 bases, the J end by 5 bases, with 16 bases between. The germline V gene has CDR1 MDHEN and CDR2 SYDVKM. This CDR3 is 14 amino acids long. The CDR3: CASSYRDHKTEAFF. The CDR3 nucleotides read TGTGCCAGCAGCTACCGGGATCATAAAACTGAAGCTTTCTTT.

The chain is built from TRBV4-2 and TRBJ2-2; maybe TRBD2 (5 bases). Germline V CDR1 and CDR2: LGHNA, YNFKEQ. V lost 0 bases to trimming and J lost 5 bases, with 10 bases between them. This CDR3 has 15 residues. The CDR3 sequence is CASSQEGPGTGELFF. In nucleotides, the CDR3 is TGTGCCAGCAGCCAAGAGGGCCCGGGGACCGGGGAGCTGTTTTTT.

A few counts support this clonotype. The genes are TRBV6-6 and TRBJ1-1, with D perhaps TRBD1 (5 bases). V was clipped by 5 bases and J by 5 bases, with 18 bases between them. Germline V gives CDR1 MNHNY, CDR2 SVGAGI (reference sequence). This CDR3 is 15 amino acids long. In DNA form, the CDR3 reads TGTGCCAGCAGTCTCGCGGACAAATACGGAACTGAAGCTTTCTTT. This encodes CASSLADKYGTEAFF.

This clonotype came up a few times. J is TRBJ2-3 and V is TRBV7-9, with TRBD1 matching over 9 bases. The J segment lost 4 bases and the V segment lost 4 bases, leaving 12 bases of the junction unmatched. Looked up from germline, CDR1 is SEHNR and CDR2 is FQNEAQ (reference sequence). CDR3 length: 17 amino acids. The CDR3 DNA reads as TGTGCCAGCAGCTCCCAAGGACAGGGGATGCGTGCAGATACGCAGTATTTT. This sequence encodes CASSSQGQGMRADTQYF.

A few counts support this clonotype. The chain is built from TRBV18 and TRBJ2-7; tentatively, D is TRBD1 (6 bases). From germline, CDR1 is KGHSH and CDR2 LQKENI. The CDR3 consists of 13 residues. V was cut by 6 bases and J by 6 bases, with 15 bases left in between. The CDR3: CASSSGQFGEQYF. CDR3 DNA sequence: TGTGCCAGCTCTTCCGGACAGTTTGGCGAGCAGTACTTC.

This clonotype was found many times. J is TRBJ2-4 and V is TRBV28; 7 bases align to TRBD1. CDR1 and CDR2 (germline): MDHEN, SYDVKM. V lost 0 bases and J lost 0; bases outside the gene matches: 8. The CDR3 has 18 residues. The CDR3 bases are TGTGCCAGCAGTTTATGGTCTCGGACAGGCCTAGCCAAAAACATTCAGTACTTC. The encoded protein is CASSLWSRTGLAKNIQYF.

The V and J genes are TRBV29-1 and TRBJ2-7; 8 bases line up with TRBD1. There are 13 residues in the CDR3. After removal of 1 base from V and 4 bases from J, the junction contained 3 bases not matched to a gene. From germline, CDR1 is SQVTM and CDR2 ANQGSEA. The DNA for the CDR3 is TGCAGCGTTGAAGGACAGGGGTTATACGAGCAGTACTTC. Translating gives CSVEGQGLYEQYF.

This chain uses TRBV11-3 with TRBJ1-2; D not certain. From germline, CDR1 is SGHNT and CDR2 YENEEA. The V end was cut by 7 bases, the J end by 2 bases, with 11 bases between. The CDR3 consists of 13 residues. The CDR3 reads CASNPLRNYGYTF. CDR3 bases: TGTGCCAGCAACCCTTTACGGAACTATGGCTACACCTTC. Drawing the rest from reference TRBV11-3 and TRBJ1-2, the complete variable domain is EAGVVQSPRYKIIEKKQPVAFWCNPISGHNTLYWYLQNLGQGPELLIRYENEEAVDDSQLPKDRFSAERLKGVDSTLKIQPAELGDSAVYLCASNPLRNYGYTFGSGTRLTVV.

This rearrangement joins TRBV5-6 to TRBJ1-6; maybe TRBD1 (5 bases). The CDR3 runs 15 residues. V dropped 4 bases and J dropped 10 bases, with 18 bases sitting between them. Germline V gene data show CDR1 as SGHDT and CDR2 as YYEEEE. CDR3 in amino acids: CASSPPGVSGSPLHF. The CDR3 DNA is TGTGCCAGCAGCCCACCGGGGGTGTCGGGGTCACCCCTCCACTTT.

This clonotype was counted only a few times. This chain links TRBV11-2 with TRBJ2-5, with unresolved D. The CDR3 sequence is 12 residues long. Germline V gene sequence: CDR1 SGHAT, CDR2 FQNNGV. Trimming cost V 5 bases and J 5 bases, with 9 bases left between them. The CDR3 loop reads CASSPHMETQYF. The CDR3 DNA reads as TGTGCCAGCAGCCCACACATGGAGACCCAGTACTTC. Filled out from reference TRBV11-2 and TRBJ2-5, the complete variable domain reads EAGVAQSPRYKIIEKRQSVAFWCNPISGHATLYWYQQILGQGPKLLIQFQNNGVVDDSQLPKDRFSAERLKGVDSTLKIQPAKLEDSAVYLCASSPHMETQYFGPGTRLLVL.

This clonotype was seen a handful of times. The chain uses TRBV5-1 and TRBJ2-1; TRBD1 or TRBD2 may be the D gene (5 bases each). Between the trimmed V and J ends, which lost 5 bases and 8 bases, there was a span of 8 bases. The germline V gene has CDR1 SGHRS and CDR2 YFSETQ. The CDR3 runs to 11 residues. The CDR3, as DNA: TGCGCCAGCAGTGGGACCTATGAGCAGTTCTTC. Its translation: CASSGTYEQFF.

The rearrangement uses TRBV27 and TRBJ2-7, with a weak D call TRBD1 (7 bases). CDR3 length equals 13 residues. From germline, CDR1 is MNHEY and CDR2 SMNVEV (reference sequence). Trimming took 5 bases from V and 7 from J, leaving 15 bases between them. As DNA, the CDR3 is TGTGCCAGCAGTGGAAACAGGGGACTGGAGCAGTACTTC. It codes for CASSGNRGLEQYF.

The J gene is TRBJ1-2, the V gene TRBV12-3 or TRBV12-4; D unresolved. The CDR3 covers 15 residues. The V end was cut by 5 bases, the J end by 0 bases, with 13 bases between. This chain's CDR3 is CASSPRILANYGYTF. In nucleotides, the CDR3 is TGTGCCAGCAGTCCACGAATACTCGCTAACTATGGCTACACCTTC.

V gene TRBV29-1 combines with J gene TRBJ1-1; D is ambiguous. V gave up 4 bases and J gave up 3 bases, with 12 bases separating them. The CDR3 is made up of 13 amino acids. Per germline, CDR1 SQVTM and CDR2 ANQGSEA. CDR3 coding DNA: TGCAGCGTTGGAGGGCAGCCTTACACTGAAGCTTTCTTT. Translating it yields CSVGGQPYTEAFF.

V usage is TRBV2 and J usage is TRBJ2-2; D gene unclear. This CDR3 is 13 amino acids long. V dropped 3 bases and J dropped 4 bases, with 6 bases sitting between them. Germline CDR1 is SNHLY and CDR2 is FYNNEI. In DNA, the CDR3 is TGTGCCAGCAGTGAGACACCCACCGGGGAGCTGTTTTTT. Protein: CASSETPTGELFF. Filled out from reference TRBV2 and TRBJ2-2, the complete variable domain reads EPEVTQTPSHQVTQMGQEVILRCVPISNHLYFYWYRQILGQKVEFLVSFYNNEISEKSEIFDDQFSVERPDGSNFTLKIRSTKLEDSAMYFCASSETPTGELFFGEGSRLTVL.

This clonotype came up a few times. The chain combines TRBV5-6 with TRBJ1-1; TRBD1 might be the D (6 bases). This CDR3 comprises 16 residues. V shed 7 bases and J shed 0 bases, with 19 bases lying between them. Germline CDR1 reads SGHDT; CDR2 reads YYEEEE. The CDR3 sequence: CASPGGQRYLNTEAFF. The CDR3 bases are TGTGCCAGCCCTGGGGGGCAGCGGTACCTGAACACTGAAGCTTTCTTT.

This clonotype was observed many times. This sequence joins TRBV7-2 and TRBJ1-5, with D maybe TRBD1 (5 bases). The CDR3 contains 14 residues. V dropped 6 bases and J dropped 7 bases, with 16 bases sitting between them. CDR1 and CDR2 from the germline V gene are SGHTA and FQGNSA. CDR3 sequence reads: CASSFPGGGQPQHF. The CDR3 DNA follows: TGTGCCAGCAGTTTCCCGGGGGGTGGGCAGCCCCAGCATTTT. Using reference TRBV7-2 and TRBJ1-5 for the parts outside the CDR3, the full variable domain is GAGVSQSPSNKVTEKGKDVELRCDPISGHTALYWYRQSLGQGLEFLIYFQGNSAPDKSGLPSDRFSAERTGGSVSTLTIQRTQQEDSAVYLCASSFPGGGQPQHFGDGTRLSIL.

This clonotype was detected ten times or more. The J gene is TRBJ2-3, the V gene TRBV28; D possibly corresponds to TRBD2 (7 bases). This CDR3 spans 16 amino acids. Germline V gene lookup returns CDR1 MDHEN and CDR2 SYDVKM. V was trimmed by 8 bases and J by 0 bases, leaving 18 bases between them. The CDR3 nucleotides are TGTGCCAGCGCCCCGGGGGGCGGTTGGAGCACAGATACGCAGTATTTT. It translates to CASAPGGGWSTDTQYF.